This is a list of T cell receptor beta chains from one sample in a study of OX40 agonist ivuxolimab in advanced cancers. Sequencing was performed with immunoSEQ multiplex PCR; in TCRdb, only in-frame clones are kept and a portion is missing. The table lists tens of thousands of clones, more than 70% of them singletons. Material: CD4+ or CD8+ T cells sorted from blood, obtained in a trial of the OX40 agonist ivuxolimab. The receptors derive from an adult with an advanced solid tumor such as melanoma, head and neck, liver or kidney cancer. CDR3s include the opening cysteine and the closing phenylalanine or tryptophan. A D gene is named only where the DNA matches it firmly. Not every row has a clone size; where given, it reads once, few, many or a size class.

cdr3_nt cdr3_aa j_call v_call clone_size d_call
TGTGCCAGCACCGGGGGGACGGAACTACTGTTTTTT CASTGGTELLFF TRBJ2-2 TRBV5-5 . TRBD2
TGTGCCAGCAGCCAATTTGGGCAAGCTAATGAAAAACTGTTTTTT CASSQFGQANEKLFF TRBJ1-4 TRBV14 . .
TGTGCCATCAGGGAGCGGAGCTCTCTTTACAATGAGCAGTTCTTC CAIRERSSLYNEQFF TRBJ2-1 TRBV10-3 . .
TGTGCCACCATCTCCGGGTGGGACACCTCGAACACTGAAGCTTTCTTT CATISGWDTSNTEAFF TRBJ1-1 TRBV15 . .
TGTGCCAGTAGTAGCCAGCCCCAGCATTTT CASSSQPQHF TRBJ1-5 TRBV19 medium-sized .
TGTGCCAGCAGGGGCTGGAACCGGTATGGCTACACCTTC CASRGWNRYGYTF TRBJ1-2 TRBV27 once .
TGTGCCAGCAGTGATGGGTCTCGGGGACAGGGGAATGAAAAACTGTTTTTT CASSDGSRGQGNEKLFF TRBJ1-4 TRBV6-1 . TRBD1
TGTGCCAGCAGTCGGACAGGGACTGAAGCTTTCTTT CASSRTGTEAFF TRBJ1-1 TRBV14 . TRBD1
TGTGCCAGCAGCTTTTCGAGCACTGAAGCTTTCTTT CASSFSSTEAFF TRBJ1-1 TRBV5-4 few .
TGTGCCAGCAGTCCCCCCGTCGACAGGGAAAAACTGTTTTTT CASSPPVDREKLFF TRBJ1-4 TRBV28 . .
TGTGCCTGCAATGACAGGGCCACCTACGAGCAGTACTTC CACNDRATYEQYF TRBJ2-7 TRBV30 . TRBD1
TGTGCCAGCAGCCCACAAAGGGATCAGCCCCAGCATTTT CASSPQRDQPQHF TRBJ1-5 TRBV7-2 . .
TGTGCCAGCAGCTTGGGAGCGGGAGGGCCAGGGGAGACCCAGTACTTC CASSLGAGGPGETQYF TRBJ2-5 TRBV7-6 . TRBD2
TGTGCCAGCAGTTTGTTGGGATCTAACTATGGCTACACCTTC CASSLLGSNYGYTF TRBJ1-2 TRBV28 . .
TGTGCCAGCAGCTTAGGACCTAGACTAGCGGGAGCCACAGATACGCAGTATTTT CASSLGPRLAGATDTQYF TRBJ2-3 TRBV7-6 . TRBD2
TGTGCCAGCAGCTCACAGGCGGGCTACGAGCAGTACTTC CASSSQAGYEQYF TRBJ2-7 TRBV7-2 . .
TGTGCCAGCAGCTTTAGACTAAGGCAGAACACTGAAGCTTTCTTT CASSFRLRQNTEAFF TRBJ1-1 TRBV11-3 few .
TGTGCCAGCACTCCTGGCATCGGGAGGACTTGGGGCACAGATACGCAGTATTTT CASTPGIGRTWGTDTQYF TRBJ2-3 TRBV28 . TRBD2
TGTGCCAGCAGCCTGCGACTCGCCCGCACAGATACGCAGTATTTT CASSLRLARTDTQYF TRBJ2-3 TRBV7-9 . .
TGTGCCAGTAGTATGCGGGGGGACTTTAACTATGGCTACACCTTC CASSMRGDFNYGYTF TRBJ1-2 TRBV19 once .
TGTGCCAGCAGCTTAAAACGGGACGGGAGACTCTATGGCTACACCTTC CASSLKRDGRLYGYTF TRBJ1-2 TRBV7-2 once .
TGTGCCAGTCATGACAGAGACAGGGCAAATGAAGCTTTCTTT CASHDRDRANEAFF TRBJ1-1 TRBV7-9 . TRBD1
TGTGCCAGCGTCCTTGATGAAAAACTGTTTTTT CASVLDEKLFF TRBJ1-4 TRBV2 once .
TGTGCCAGCAGCTCCTGGGGGGGTGTTGACTATGGCTACACCTTC CASSSWGGVDYGYTF TRBJ1-2 TRBV7-9 . .
TGTGCCAGCAGCAAAGCGCGCTGGCGGGAGGCGAGGAGCTCCTACGAGCAGTACTTC CASSKARWREARSSYEQYF TRBJ2-7 TRBV21-1 . .
TGTGCTAGCAGCTTACAGGACCCTAATCAGCCCCAGCATTTT CASSLQDPNQPQHF TRBJ1-5 TRBV7-7 . .
TGTGCCAGCACACTAGCGGACGCCTACGAGCAGTACTTC CASTLADAYEQYF TRBJ2-7 TRBV7-8 . TRBD2
TGTGCCACACGCATTGCGGGGAGTGGGGCCAACGTCCTGACTTTC CATRIAGSGANVLTF TRBJ2-6 TRBV19 once .
TGTGCCAGCAGCTCATCGGACGGGGGGCTGAACACTGAAGCTTTCTTT CASSSSDGGLNTEAFF TRBJ1-1 TRBV11-3 . .
TGTGCCAGCAGATTATACAGGGAGAACAAGCAGTTCTTC CASRLYRENKQFF TRBJ2-1 TRBV11-2 . .
TGTGCCTGGATTACGGGAGGCACTGGAAACACCATATATTTT CAWITGGTGNTIYF TRBJ1-3 TRBV30 once .
TGTGCCTGGAGTGTACCAGGGGGAAGGTACACCTTC CAWSVPGGRYTF TRBJ1-2 TRBV30 once TRBD1
TGTGCCAGCAGTCCTACACAGCTTGGCTACACCTTC CASSPTQLGYTF TRBJ1-2 TRBV7-8 . .
TGTGCCAGCAGTGCTAGCGGGAGGCCACAAGAGACCCAGTACTTC CASSASGRPQETQYF TRBJ2-5 TRBV25-1 few TRBD2
TGTGCCAGCAGTTTTGGGCGGTCCTACGAGCAGTACTTC CASSFGRSYEQYF TRBJ2-7 TRBV28 . .
TGCGCCAGCAGCCAAAGAACGTTAGGGGCGCCCGCAGATACGCAGTATTTT CASSQRTLGAPADTQYF TRBJ2-3 TRBV4-1 . .
TGTGCCAGCAGCGGAAATCCCGGGACAGGGTCGGACACCATATATTTT CASSGNPGTGSDTIYF TRBJ1-3 TRBV9 . TRBD1
TGTGCCAGCTCACCACCGGAGGGGGTCCAAGAGACCCAGTACTTC CASSPPEGVQETQYF TRBJ2-5 TRBV18 . .
TGCAGCGTTGAGGAGGGGCGAGCTTTCTTT CSVEEGRAFF TRBJ1-1 TRBV29-1 . .
TGTGCCAGCTCACCCTCCGGGGCGGGGGCTGGGGCCAACGTCCTGACTTTC CASSPSGAGAGANVLTF TRBJ2-6 TRBV18 . TRBD2
TGTGCCAGCAGTTATCGACAGGGGATAACCGAGCAGTACTTC CASSYRQGITEQYF TRBJ2-7 TRBV6-1 . TRBD1
TGTGCCAGCAGCTCGAGGTTTAGGTCCCACAATGAGCAGTTCTTC CASSSRFRSHNEQFF TRBJ2-1 TRBV5-4 . .